Detailed here is one T cell receptor (beta chain). Germline V CDR1 and CDR2: MGHRA, YSYEKL. The CDR3 covers 16 residues. V shed 0 bases, J shed 6 bases, and the junction held 6 bases outside the gene matches. The source of the sample is a study of blood T cell repertoires in COVID-19. Across the study: T cells, B-cell-depleted T cells, or PBMCs provided the cDNA or gDNA that served as material.

Participants were aged roughly 18 to 90 years from 24 US areas. Cohort 3 recovered donors had two negative PCRs, clearance, or symptom resolution. Profiling relied on immunoSEQ multiplex PCR, and the TCRdb table lists in-frame clones only, not all of them. The sample lists roughly 150,000 clones; roughly 85% were seen once. This rearrangement joins TRBV4-1 to TRBJ1-5, with TRBD1 identical over 9 bases. Source material: PBMCs or T cells enriched from blood (not recorded which). This TCR came from a man between 45 and 60 years old who had recovered from COVID-19. The DNA for the CDR3 is TGCGCCAGCAGCCAAGATATTGGACAGGGGTTTCAGCCCCAGCATTTT. Residues: CASSQDIGQGFQPQHF.